This TCR beta chain is drawn from a study of human T cells and chemical hapten exposure. Study overall: The patch tests put 0.01% DPC on the skin of the upper back and were read 6 days later. Study-wide findings and caveats: The number of TCRs over 1 in 1000 frequency stayed unchanged after DPC.

Time point defined: patch test 3, about 24 weeks after DPC sensitization. This sample's treatment: therapeutic diphenylcyclopropenone sensitization with weekly scalp DPC. Details on this clonotype: Its antigen is currently unknown.

TCRdb re-derived calls from the RACE reads in MiXCR, one entry per CDR3 protein. This table holds 85,000 to 100,000 distinct CDR3 sequences, 27% found once. The CDR3 runs 12 residues. V was cut by 8 bases and J by 8 bases, with 14 bases left in between. Per germline, CDR1 MDHEN and CDR2 SYDVKM. The rearrangement joins TRBV28 to TRBJ2-3; D is uncertain. This specimen consisted of whole blood, obtained in connection with sensitization to the hapten diphenylcyclopropenone (DPC). This TCR came from a man aged 40-49 years with alopecia areata. Some clones in this sample may be carry-over from other donors' samples. The CDR3 loop reads CASREVPGTQYF. The CDR3 DNA is TGTGCCAGCCGAGAAGTCCCGGGTACGCAGTATTTT.